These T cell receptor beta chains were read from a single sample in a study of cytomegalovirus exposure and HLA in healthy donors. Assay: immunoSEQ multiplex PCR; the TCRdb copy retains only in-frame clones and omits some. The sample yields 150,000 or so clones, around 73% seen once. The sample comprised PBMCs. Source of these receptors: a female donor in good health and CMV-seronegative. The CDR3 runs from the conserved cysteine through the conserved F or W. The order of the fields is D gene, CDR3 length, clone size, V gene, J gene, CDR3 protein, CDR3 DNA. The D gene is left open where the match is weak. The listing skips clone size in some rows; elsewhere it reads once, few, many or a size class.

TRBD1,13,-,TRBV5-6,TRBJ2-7,CASSLVDRDEQYF,TGTGCCAGCAGCTTGGTAGACAGGGACGAGCAGTACTTC
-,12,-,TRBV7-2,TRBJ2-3,CASSFSQDTQYF,TGTGCCAGCAGCTTCAGTCAAGATACGCAGTATTTT
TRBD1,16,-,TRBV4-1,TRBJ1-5,CASSQEAHRGDQPQHF,TGCGCCAGCAGCCAAGAAGCGCACAGGGGCGATCAGCCCCAGCATTTT
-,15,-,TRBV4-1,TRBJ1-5,CASSQALWGDQPQHF,TGCGCCAGCAGCCAGGCCCTGTGGGGGGATCAGCCCCAGCATTTT
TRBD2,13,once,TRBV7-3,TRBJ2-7,CASSQLAGGEQYF,TGTGCCAGCAGCCAACTAGCGGGAGGCGAGCAGTACTTC
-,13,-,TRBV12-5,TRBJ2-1,CASGYGGSSEQFF,TGTGCTAGTGGTTATGGGGGGAGCTCGGAGCAGTTCTTC
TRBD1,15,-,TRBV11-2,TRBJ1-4,CASSLRGQGNEKLFF,TGTGCCAGCAGCTTGAGGGGACAGGGCAACGAAAAACTGTTTTTT
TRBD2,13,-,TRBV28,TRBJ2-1,CASSLLGGNEQFF,TGTGCCAGCAGTTTGCTGGGGGGGAATGAGCAGTTCTTC
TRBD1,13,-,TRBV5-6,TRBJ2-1,CASSSTGVPEQFF,TGTGCCAGCAGCTCGACAGGGGTGCCTGAGCAGTTCTTC
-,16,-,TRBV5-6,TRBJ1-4,CASSLDRRGFGEKLFF,TGTGCCAGCAGCTTGGACCGCCGGGGGTTTGGGGAAAAACTGTTTTTT
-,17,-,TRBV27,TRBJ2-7,CASSLFYGEGLTYEQYF,TGTGCCAGCAGTTTATTTTACGGGGAAGGCCTCACCTACGAGCAGTACTTC
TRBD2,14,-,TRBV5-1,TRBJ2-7,CASSLASSGNEQYF,TGCGCCAGCAGCTTGGCCTCTAGCGGAAACGAGCAGTACTTC
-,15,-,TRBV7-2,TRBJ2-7,CASSSSGLSSYEQYF,TGTGCCAGCAGCTCAAGCGGTCTGAGCTCCTACGAGCAGTACTTC
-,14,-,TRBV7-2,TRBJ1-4,CASSFQSGNEKLFF,TGTGCCAGCAGCTTCCAATCAGGGAATGAAAAACTGTTTTTT
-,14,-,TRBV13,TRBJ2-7,CASSTRQESYEQYF,TGTGCCAGCAGCACCCGACAGGAATCCTACGAGCAGTACTTC
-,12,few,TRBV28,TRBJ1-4,CASSLSQEKLFF,TGTGCCAGCAGTCTCTCACAGGAAAAACTGTTTTTT
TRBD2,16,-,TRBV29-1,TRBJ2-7,CSVEDQVPAGGGEQYF,TGCAGCGTTGAAGATCAGGTGCCAGCGGGGGGGGGCGAGCAGTACTTC
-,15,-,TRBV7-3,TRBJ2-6,CASSLNLAGANVLTF,TGTGCCAGCAGCTTAAACTTAGCTGGGGCCAACGTCCTGACTTTC
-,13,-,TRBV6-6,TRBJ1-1,CASRLAGNTEAFF,TGTGCCAGCAGACTAGCGGGGAACACTGAAGCTTTCTTT
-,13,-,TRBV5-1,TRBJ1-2,CASSLLAGSGYTF,TGCGCCAGCAGCCTCCTTGCGGGTAGTGGCTACACCTTC
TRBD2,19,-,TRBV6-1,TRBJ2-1,CASSEASVAGGVTYNEQFF,TGTGCCAGCAGTGAAGCATCGGTAGCGGGAGGCGTAACCTACAATGAGCAGTTCTTC
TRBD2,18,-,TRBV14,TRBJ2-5,CASSQGHSGGAYQETQYF,TGTGCCAGCAGCCAAGGCCACTCCGGGGGGGCATACCAAGAGACCCAGTACTTC
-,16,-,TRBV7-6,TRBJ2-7,CASSPPRTPEGYEQYF,TGTGCCAGCAGCCCCCCACGGACCCCCGAGGGCTACGAGCAGTACTTC
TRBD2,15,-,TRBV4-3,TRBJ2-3,CASSLRTSAADTQYF,TGCGCCAGCAGCTTAAGGACTAGCGCCGCAGATACGCAGTATTTT
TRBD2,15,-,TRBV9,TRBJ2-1,CASSPGTSGSNEQFF,TGTGCCAGCAGCCCTGGGACTAGCGGGAGCAATGAGCAGTTCTTC
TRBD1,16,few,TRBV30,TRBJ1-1,CAWSVRRGTGRTEAFF,TGTGCCTGGAGTGTACGACGGGGGACAGGCCGCACTGAAGCTTTCTTT
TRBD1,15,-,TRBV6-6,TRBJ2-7,CASSPTGQGGNEQYF,TGTGCCAGCAGCCCTACGGGACAGGGGGGGAACGAGCAGTACTTC